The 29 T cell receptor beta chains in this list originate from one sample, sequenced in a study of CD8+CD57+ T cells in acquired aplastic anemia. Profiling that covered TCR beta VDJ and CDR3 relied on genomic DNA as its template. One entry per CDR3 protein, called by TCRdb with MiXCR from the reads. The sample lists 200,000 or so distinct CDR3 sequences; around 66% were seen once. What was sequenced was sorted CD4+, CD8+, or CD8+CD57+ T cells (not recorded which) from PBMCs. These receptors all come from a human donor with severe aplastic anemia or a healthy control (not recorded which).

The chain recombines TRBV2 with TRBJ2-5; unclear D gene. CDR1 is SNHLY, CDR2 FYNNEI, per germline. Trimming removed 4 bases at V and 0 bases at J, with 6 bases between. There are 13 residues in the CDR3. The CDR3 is CASSVGHQETQYF. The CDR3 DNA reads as TGTGCCAGCAGTGTTGGGCACCAAGAGACCCAGTACTTC.

The CDR3 reads CASSIGGLNTEAFF. The CDR3 nucleotides are TGTGCCAGTAGTATAGGGGGACTGAACACTGAAGCTTTCTTT. This rearrangement joins TRBV19 to TRBJ1-1; perhaps TRBD1 as D (5 bases). The CDR3 runs to 14 residues. Trimming took off 1 base at V and 0 bases at J, with 6 bases between the two ends. Germline CDR1 reads LNHDA; CDR2 reads SQIVND (reference sequence).

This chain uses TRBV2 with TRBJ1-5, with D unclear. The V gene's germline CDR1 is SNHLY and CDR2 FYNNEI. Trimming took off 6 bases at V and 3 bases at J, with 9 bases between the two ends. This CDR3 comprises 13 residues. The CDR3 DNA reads TGTGCCAGCAGCCTGGGGAACAATCAGCCCCAGCATTTT. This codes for CASSLGNNQPQHF.

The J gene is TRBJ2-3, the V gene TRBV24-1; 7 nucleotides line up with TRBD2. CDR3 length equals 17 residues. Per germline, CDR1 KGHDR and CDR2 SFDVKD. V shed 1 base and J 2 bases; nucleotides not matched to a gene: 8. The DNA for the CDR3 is TGTGCCACCAGTGATTTCTCGGGCGGGGGAAACACAGATACGCAGTATTTT. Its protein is CATSDFSGGGNTDTQYF.

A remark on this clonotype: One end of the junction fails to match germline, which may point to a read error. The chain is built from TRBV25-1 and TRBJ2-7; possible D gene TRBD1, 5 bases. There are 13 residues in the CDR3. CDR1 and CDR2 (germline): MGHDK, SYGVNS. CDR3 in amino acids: CASSQERQTEQYF. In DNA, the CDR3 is TGCGCCAGCAGCCAAGAAAGACAGACCGAGCAGTACTTC.

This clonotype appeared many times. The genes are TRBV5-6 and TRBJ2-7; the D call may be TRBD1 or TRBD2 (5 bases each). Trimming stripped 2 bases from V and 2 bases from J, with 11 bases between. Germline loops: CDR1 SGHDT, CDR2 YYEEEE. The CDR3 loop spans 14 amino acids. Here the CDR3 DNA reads TGTGCCAGCAGCTTCTCGGGGCTGACCTACGAGCAGTACTTC. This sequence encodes CASSFSGLTYEQYF. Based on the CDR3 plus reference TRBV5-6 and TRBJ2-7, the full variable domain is DAGVTQSPTHLIKTRGQQVTLRCSPKSGHDTVSWYQQALGQGPQFIFQYYEEEERQRGNFPDRFSGHQFPNYSSELNVNALLLGDSALYLCASSFSGLTYEQYFGPGTRLTVT.

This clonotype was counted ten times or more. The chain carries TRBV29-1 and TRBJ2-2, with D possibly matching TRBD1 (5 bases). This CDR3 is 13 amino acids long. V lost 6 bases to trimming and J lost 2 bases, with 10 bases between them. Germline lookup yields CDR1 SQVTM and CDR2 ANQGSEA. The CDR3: CSVIQGNTGELFF. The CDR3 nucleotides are TGCAGCGTGATTCAGGGAAACACCGGGGAGCTGTTTTTT.

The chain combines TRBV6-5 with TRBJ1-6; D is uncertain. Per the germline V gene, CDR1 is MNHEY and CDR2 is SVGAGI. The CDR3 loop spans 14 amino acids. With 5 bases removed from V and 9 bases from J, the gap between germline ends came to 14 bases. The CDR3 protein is CASSEAGGTSPLHF. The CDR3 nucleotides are TGTGCCAGCAGTGAAGCGGGCGGAACTTCACCCCTCCACTTT.

The CDR3 protein is CASSIATGTSHEAFF. The CDR3 bases are TGTGCCAGTAGTATAGCGACCGGGACCTCCCATGAAGCTTTCTTT. The chain couples TRBV19 to TRBJ1-1; weak D call: TRBD1 (5 bases). V dropped 1 base and J dropped 7 bases, with 16 bases sitting between them. Germline loops: CDR1 LNHDA, CDR2 SQIVND (reference sequence). CDR3 length: 15 residues.

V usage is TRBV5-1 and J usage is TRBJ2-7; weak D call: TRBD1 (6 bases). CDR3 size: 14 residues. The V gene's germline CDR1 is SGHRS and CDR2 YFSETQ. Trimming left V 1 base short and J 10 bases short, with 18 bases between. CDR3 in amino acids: CASSLTIGGGDQYF. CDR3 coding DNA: TGCGCCAGCAGCTTGACAATAGGGGGTGGCGATCAGTACTTC.

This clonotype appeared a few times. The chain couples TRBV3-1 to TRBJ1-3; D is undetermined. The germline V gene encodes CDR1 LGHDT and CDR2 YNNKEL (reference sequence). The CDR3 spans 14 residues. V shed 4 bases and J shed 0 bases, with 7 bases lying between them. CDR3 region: CASSLIRSGNTIYF. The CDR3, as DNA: TGTGCCAGCAGCCTTATCCGCTCTGGAAACACCATATATTTT. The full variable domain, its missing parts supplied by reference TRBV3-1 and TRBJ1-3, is DTAVSQTPKYLVTQMGNDKSIKCEQNLGHDTMYWYKQDSKKFLKIMFSYNNKELIINETVPNRFSPKSPDKAHLNLHINSLELGDSAVYFCASSLIRSGNTIYFGEGSWLTVV.

The CDR3 loop reads CSAPTSGSTYEQYF. For the CDR3, the DNA is TGCAGTGCCCCTACTAGCGGTTCCACCTACGAGCAGTACTTC. This chain uses TRBV20-1 with TRBJ2-7; 8 positions agree with TRBD2. J was trimmed by 2 bases and V by 6 bases; bases with no gene match: 9. The length of the CDR3 is 14 residues. CDR1 is DFQATT, CDR2 SNEGSKA, per germline (reference sequence).

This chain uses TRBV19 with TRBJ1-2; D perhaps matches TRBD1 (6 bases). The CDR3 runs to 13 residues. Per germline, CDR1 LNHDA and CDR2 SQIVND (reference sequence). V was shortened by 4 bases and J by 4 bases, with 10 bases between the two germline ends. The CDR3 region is CASSNGGPYGYTF. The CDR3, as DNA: TGTGCCAGTAGTAACGGGGGGCCCTATGGCTACACCTTC.

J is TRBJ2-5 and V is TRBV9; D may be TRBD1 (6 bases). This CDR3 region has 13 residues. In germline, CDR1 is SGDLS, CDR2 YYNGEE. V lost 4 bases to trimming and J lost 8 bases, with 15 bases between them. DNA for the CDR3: TGTGCCAGCAGCCCTGGGGACATTGGAACCCAGTACTTC. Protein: CASSPGDIGTQYF.

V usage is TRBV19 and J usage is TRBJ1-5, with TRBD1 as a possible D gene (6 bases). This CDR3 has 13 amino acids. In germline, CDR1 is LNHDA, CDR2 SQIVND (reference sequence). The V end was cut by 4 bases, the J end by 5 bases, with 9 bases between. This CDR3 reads CASSKDSYQPQHF. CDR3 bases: TGTGCCAGTAGTAAGGACAGTTATCAGCCCCAGCATTTT.

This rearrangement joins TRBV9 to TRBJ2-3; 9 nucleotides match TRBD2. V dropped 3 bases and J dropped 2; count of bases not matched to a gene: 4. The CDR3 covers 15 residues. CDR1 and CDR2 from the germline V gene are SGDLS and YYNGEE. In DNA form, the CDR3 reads TGTGCCAGCAGCGCCGCGGGGGGGATCACAGATACGCAGTATTTT. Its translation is CASSAAGGITDTQYF. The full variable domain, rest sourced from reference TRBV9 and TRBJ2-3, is DSGVTQTPKHLITATGQRVTLRCSPRSGDLSVYWYQQSLDQGLQFLIQYYNGEERAKGNILERFSAQQFPDLHSELNLSSLELGDSALYFCASSAAGGITDTQYFGPGTRLTVL.

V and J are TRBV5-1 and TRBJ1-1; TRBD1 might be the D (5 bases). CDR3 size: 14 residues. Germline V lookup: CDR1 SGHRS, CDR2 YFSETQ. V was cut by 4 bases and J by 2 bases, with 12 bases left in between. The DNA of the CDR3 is TGCGCCAGCAGCGGGGGGGACGGTAACACTGAAGCTTTCTTT. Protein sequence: CASSGGDGNTEAFF.

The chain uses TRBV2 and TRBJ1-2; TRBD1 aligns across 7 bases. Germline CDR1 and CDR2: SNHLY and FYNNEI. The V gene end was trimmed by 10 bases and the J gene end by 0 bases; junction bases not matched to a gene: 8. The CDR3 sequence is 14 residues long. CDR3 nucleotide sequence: TGTGCCAACCAAAGGGACAGCACTAACTATGGCTACACCTTC. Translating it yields CANQRDSTNYGYTF.

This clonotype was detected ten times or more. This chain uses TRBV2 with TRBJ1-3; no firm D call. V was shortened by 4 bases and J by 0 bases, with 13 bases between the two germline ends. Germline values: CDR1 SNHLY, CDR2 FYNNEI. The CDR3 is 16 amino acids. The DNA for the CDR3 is TGTGCCAGCAGTGTGGATCGAACGGACTCTGGAAACACCATATATTTT. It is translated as CASSVDRTDSGNTIYF.

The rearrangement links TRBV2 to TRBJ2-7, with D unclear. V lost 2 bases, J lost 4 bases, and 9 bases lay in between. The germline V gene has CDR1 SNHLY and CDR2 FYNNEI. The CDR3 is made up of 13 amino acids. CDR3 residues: CASSEYRLYEQYF. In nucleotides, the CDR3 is TGTGCCAGCAGTGAATACAGACTGTACGAGCAGTACTTC.

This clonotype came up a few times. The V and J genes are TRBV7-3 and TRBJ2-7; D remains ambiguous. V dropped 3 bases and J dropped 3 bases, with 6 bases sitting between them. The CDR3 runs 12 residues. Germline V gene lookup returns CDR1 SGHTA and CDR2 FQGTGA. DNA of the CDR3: TGTGCCAGCAGCTTCTCTATCTACGAGCAGTACTTC. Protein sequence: CASSFSIYEQYF. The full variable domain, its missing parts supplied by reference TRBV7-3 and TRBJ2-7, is GAGVSQTPSNKVTEKGKYVELRCDPISGHTALYWYRQSLGQGPEFLIYFQGTGAADDSGLPNDRFFAVRPEGSVSTLKIQRTERGDSAVYLCASSFSIYEQYFGPGTRLTVT.

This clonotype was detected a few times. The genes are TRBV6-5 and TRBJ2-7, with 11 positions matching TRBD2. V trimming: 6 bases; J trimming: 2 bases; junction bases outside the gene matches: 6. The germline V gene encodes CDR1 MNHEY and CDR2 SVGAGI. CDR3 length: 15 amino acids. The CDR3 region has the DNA TGTGCCAGCAGACCACGACTAGCGGGGACCTACGAGCAGTACTTC. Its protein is CASRPRLAGTYEQYF.

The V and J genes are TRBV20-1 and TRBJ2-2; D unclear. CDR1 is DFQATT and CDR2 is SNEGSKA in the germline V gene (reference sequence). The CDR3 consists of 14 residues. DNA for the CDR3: TGCAGCGTTGAAAAAGCCTCGATGGGCGGGGAGCTGTTTTTT. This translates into CSVEKASMGGELFF.

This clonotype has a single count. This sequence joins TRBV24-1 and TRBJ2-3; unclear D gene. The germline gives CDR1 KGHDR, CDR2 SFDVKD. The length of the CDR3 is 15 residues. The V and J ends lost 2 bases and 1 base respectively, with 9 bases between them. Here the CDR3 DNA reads TGTGCCACCAGTGATTCAGGCGTCGGCACAGATACGCAGTATTTT. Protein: CATSDSGVGTDTQYF.

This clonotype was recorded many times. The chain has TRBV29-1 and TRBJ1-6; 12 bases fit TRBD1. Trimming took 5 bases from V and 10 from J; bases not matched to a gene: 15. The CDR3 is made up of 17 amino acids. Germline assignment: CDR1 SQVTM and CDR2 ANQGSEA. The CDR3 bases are TGCAGCGTTCGGGACAGGGGGCCCGCGGGGTTATCCTCACCCCTCCACTTT. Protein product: CSVRDRGPAGLSSPLHF.

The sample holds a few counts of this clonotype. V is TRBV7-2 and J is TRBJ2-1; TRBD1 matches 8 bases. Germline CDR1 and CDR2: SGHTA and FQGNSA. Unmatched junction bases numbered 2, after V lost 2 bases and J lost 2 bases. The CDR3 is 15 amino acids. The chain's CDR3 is CASSLLDRAYNEQFF. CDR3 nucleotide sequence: TGTGCCAGCAGCTTACTGGACAGGGCCTACAATGAGCAGTTCTTC.

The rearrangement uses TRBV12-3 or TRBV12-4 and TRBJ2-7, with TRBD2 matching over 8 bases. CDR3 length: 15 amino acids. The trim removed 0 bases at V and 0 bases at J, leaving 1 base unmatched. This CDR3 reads CASSLAGTSSYEQYF. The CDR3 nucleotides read TGTGCCAGCAGTTTAGCCGGGACTAGCTCCTACGAGCAGTACTTC.

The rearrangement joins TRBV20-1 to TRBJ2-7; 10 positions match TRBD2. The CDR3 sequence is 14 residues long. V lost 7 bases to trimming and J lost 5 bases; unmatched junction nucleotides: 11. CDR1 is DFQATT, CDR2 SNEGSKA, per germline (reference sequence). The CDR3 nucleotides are TGCAGTGGAACGAGAGCGGGAGGGCCCCACGAGCAGTACTTC. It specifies CSGTRAGGPHEQYF.

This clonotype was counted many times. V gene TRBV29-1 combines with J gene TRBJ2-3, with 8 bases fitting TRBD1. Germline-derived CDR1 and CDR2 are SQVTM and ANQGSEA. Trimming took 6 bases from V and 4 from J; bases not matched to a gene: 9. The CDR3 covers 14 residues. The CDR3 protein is CSVEDREGPDTQYF. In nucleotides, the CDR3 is TGCAGCGTGGAGGACAGGGAAGGCCCAGATACGCAGTATTTT.